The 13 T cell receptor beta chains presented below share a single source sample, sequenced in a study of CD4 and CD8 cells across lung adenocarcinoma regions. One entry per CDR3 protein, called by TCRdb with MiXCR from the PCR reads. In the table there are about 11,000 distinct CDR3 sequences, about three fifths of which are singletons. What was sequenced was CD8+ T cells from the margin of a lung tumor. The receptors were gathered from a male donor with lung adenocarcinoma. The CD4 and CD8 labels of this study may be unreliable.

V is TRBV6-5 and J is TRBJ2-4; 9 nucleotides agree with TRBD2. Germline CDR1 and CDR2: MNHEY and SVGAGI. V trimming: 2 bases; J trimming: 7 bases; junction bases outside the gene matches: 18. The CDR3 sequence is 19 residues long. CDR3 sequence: CASSYPLFGEPGLANIQYF. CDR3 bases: TGTGCCAGCAGTTACCCCCTCTTCGGAGAACCGGGACTAGCTAACATTCAGTACTTC.

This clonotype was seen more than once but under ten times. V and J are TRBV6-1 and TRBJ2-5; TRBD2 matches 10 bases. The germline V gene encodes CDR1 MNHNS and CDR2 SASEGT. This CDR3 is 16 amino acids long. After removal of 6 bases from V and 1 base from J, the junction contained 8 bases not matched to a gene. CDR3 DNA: TGTGCCAGCAGCGCTCTCTCTAGCGGGGGCCAAGAGACCCAGTACTTC. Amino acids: CASSALSSGGQETQYF.

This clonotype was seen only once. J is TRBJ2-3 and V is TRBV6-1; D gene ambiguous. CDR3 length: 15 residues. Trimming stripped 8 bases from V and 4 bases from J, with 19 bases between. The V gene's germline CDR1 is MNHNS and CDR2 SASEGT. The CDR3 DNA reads TGTGCCAGCTCCAAAGGCGGACGAGAGGCAGATACGCAGTATTTT. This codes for CASSKGGREADTQYF.

This CDR3 is CASSVVPGGENEQFF. Here the CDR3 DNA reads TGTGCCAGCAGCGTAGTCCCCGGGGGGGAAAATGAGCAGTTCTTC. The V gene is TRBV9, the J gene TRBJ2-1, with TRBD2 matching 8 bases. Germline CDR1 reads SGDLS; CDR2 reads YYNGEE. V was pared by 0 bases and J by 7 bases, with 6 bases of the junction left unmatched. The CDR3 loop spans 15 amino acids.

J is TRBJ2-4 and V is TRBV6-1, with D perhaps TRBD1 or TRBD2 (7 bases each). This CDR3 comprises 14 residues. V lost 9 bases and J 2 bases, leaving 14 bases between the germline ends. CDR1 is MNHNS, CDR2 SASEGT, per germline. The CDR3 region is CASQGGGTKNIQYF. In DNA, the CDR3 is TGTGCCAGTCAGGGGGGGGGGACCAAAAACATTCAGTACTTC.

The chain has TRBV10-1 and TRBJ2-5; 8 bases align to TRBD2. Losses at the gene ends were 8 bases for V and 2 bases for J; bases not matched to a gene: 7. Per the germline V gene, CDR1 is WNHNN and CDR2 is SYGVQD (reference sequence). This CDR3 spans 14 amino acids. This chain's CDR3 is CASAGGGTQETQYF. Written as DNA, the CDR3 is TGCGCCAGCGCTGGCGGGGGGACTCAAGAGACCCAGTACTTC.

For the CDR3, the DNA is TGTGCCAGCAGCCAAAAGGGAGACGAGCAGTACTTC. Its translation is CASSQKGDEQYF. The chain combines TRBV3-1 with TRBJ2-5; a weak D match, TRBD2 (5 bases). The closer fit of TRBJ2-7 to the DNA end suggests the J call may be wrong. The CDR3 is 12 amino acids. The V gene's germline CDR1 is LGHDT and CDR2 YNNKEL (reference sequence).

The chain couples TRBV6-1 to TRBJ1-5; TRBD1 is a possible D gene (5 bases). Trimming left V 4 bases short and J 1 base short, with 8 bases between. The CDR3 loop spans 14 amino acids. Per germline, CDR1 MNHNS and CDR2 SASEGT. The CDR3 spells CASSGQLSNQPQHF. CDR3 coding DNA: TGTGCCAGCAGTGGACAGCTCAGCAATCAGCCCCAGCATTTT.

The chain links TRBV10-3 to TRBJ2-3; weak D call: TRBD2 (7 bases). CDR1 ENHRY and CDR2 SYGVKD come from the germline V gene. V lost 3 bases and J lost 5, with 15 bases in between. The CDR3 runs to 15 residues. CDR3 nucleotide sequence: TGTGCCATCAGTGACGGACGGGGGGCCAGAGATACGCAGTATTTT. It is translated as CAISDGRGARDTQYF.

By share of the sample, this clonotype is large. The CDR3 coding sequence is TGTGCCAGCGGGGGGGGGCAGGGGGCACGTCTGTGGGGCGAGACCCAGTACTTC. Translating it yields CASGGGQGARLWGETQYF. The chain carries TRBV6-5 and TRBJ2-5; possibly TRBD1 for D (8 bases). Trimming shortened V by 8 bases and J by 5 bases, and 30 bases separated the two germline ends. The germline V gene has CDR1 MNHEY and CDR2 SVGAGI. CDR3 size: 18 residues.

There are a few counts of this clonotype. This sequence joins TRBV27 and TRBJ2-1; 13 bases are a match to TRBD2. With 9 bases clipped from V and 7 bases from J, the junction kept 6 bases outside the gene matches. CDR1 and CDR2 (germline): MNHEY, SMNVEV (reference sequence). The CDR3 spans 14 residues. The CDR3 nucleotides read TGTGCCAGTACTAGCGGGAGGGTCGGGAATGAGCAGTTCTTC. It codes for CASTSGRVGNEQFF.

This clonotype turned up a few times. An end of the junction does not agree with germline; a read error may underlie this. CDR3 coding DNA: TGTGCGGGCAGTGGGGCCGGAGACCCAGAGACCCAGTATTTC. This gives the protein CAGSGAGDPETQYF. This chain links TRBV25-1 with TRBJ2-5, with D possibly TRBD1 on 5 matching bases. The CDR3 runs to 14 residues. CDR1 and CDR2 (germline): MGHDK, SYGVNS.

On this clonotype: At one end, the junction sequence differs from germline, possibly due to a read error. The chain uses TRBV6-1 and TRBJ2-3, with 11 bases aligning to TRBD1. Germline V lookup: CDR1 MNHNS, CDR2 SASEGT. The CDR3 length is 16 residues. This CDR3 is CASSEAGTGGGDTQSF. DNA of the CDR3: TGTGCCAGCAGTGAAGCCGGGACAGGGGGTGGGGACACGCAGTCTTTT.